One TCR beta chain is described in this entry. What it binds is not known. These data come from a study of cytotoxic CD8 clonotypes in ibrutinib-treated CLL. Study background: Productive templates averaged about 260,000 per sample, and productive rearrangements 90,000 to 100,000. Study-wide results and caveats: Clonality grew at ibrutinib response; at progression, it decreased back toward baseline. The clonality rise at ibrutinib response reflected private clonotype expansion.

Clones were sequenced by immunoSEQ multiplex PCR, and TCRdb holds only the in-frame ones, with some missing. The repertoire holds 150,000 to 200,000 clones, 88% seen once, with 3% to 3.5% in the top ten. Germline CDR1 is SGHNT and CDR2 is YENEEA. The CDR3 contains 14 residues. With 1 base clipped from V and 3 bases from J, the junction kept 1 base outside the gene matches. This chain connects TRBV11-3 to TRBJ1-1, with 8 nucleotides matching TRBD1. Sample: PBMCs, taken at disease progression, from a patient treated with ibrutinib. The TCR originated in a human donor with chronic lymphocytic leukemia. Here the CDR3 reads CASSLGTGYTEAFF. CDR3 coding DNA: TGTGCCAGCAGCTTAGGGACAGGGTACACTGAAGCTTTCTTT. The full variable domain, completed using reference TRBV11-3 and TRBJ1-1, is EAGVVQSPRYKIIEKKQPVAFWCNPISGHNTLYWYLQNLGQGPELLIRYENEEAVDDSQLPKDRFSAERLKGVDSTLKIQPAELGDSAVYLCASSLGTGYTEAFFGQGTRLTVV.